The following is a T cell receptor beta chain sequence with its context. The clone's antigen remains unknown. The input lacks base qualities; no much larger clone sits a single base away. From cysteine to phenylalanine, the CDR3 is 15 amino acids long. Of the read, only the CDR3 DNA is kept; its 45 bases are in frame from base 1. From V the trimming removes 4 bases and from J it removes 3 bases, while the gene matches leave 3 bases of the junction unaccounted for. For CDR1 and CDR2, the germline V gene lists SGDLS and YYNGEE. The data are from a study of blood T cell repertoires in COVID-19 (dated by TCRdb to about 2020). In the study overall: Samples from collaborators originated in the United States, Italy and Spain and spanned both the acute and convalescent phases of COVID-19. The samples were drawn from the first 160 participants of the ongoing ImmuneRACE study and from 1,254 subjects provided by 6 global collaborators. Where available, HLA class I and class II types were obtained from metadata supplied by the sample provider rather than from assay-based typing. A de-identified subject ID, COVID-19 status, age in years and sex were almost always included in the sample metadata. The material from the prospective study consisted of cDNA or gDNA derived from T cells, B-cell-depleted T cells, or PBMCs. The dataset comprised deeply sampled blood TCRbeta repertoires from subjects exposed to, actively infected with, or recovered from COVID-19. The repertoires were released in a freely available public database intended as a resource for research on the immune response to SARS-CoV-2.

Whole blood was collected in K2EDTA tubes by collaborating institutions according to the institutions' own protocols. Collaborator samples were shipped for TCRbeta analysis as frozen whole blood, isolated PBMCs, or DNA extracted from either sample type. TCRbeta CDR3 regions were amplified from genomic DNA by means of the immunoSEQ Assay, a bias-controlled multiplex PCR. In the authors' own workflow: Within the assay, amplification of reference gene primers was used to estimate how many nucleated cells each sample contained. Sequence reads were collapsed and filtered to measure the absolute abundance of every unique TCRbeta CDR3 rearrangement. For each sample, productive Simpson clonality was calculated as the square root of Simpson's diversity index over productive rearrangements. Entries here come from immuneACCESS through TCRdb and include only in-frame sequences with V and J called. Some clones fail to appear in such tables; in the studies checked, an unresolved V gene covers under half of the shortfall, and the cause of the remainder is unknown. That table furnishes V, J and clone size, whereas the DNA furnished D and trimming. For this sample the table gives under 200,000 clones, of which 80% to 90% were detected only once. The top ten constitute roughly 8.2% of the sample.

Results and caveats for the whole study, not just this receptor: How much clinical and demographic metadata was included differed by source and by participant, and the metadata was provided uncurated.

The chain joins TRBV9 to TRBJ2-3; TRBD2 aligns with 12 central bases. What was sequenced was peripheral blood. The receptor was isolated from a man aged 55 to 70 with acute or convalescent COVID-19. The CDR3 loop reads CASSSGTSGTDTQYF. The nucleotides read TGTGCCAGCAGCTCCGGGACTAGCGGGACAGATACGCAGTATTTT.